One sample yielded the 29 T cell receptor beta chains listed below, sequenced in a study of blood T cell repertoires in COVID-19. Profiled with immunoSEQ multiplex PCR; TCRdb holds only in-frame clones, not every one. The repertoire includes approximately 240,000 clones, roughly 80% of them detected once, and under 1.5% sits in the top ten. Sequenced input: PBMCs or T cells enriched from blood (not recorded which). Source of these receptors: a woman aged 40 to 55 with acute COVID-19.

The rearrangement joins TRBV15 to TRBJ2-7, with TRBD2 as a possible D gene (6 bases). V was trimmed by 3 bases and J by 3 bases, leaving 6 bases between them. Per germline, CDR1 LNHNV and CDR2 YYDKDF (reference sequence). The CDR3 sequence is 12 residues long. CDR3 amino acids: CATSREGYEQYF. CDR3 DNA sequence: TGTGCCACCAGCAGGGAGGGCTACGAGCAGTACTTC.

This chain connects TRBV7-9 to TRBJ1-2, with TRBD1 matching over 8 bases. Germline V CDR1 and CDR2: SEHNR, FQNEAQ (reference sequence). Trimming removed 1 base from V and 4 bases from J; junction bases left unmatched: 5. The CDR3 covers 15 residues. This CDR3 reads CASSLVGGQVYGYTF. The DNA of the CDR3 is TGTGCCAGCAGCTTAGTGGGGGGACAGGTCTATGGCTACACCTTC.

The CDR3 spells CASRRGQGVYEQYF. CDR3 nucleotide sequence: TGTGCCAGCCGGAGGGGACAGGGTGTCTACGAGCAGTACTTC. The rearrangement uses TRBV27 and TRBJ2-7; 9 bases agree with TRBD1. Trimming took 8 bases from V and 3 from J; bases not matched to a gene: 8. The CDR3 contains 14 residues. CDR1 and CDR2 (germline): MNHEY, SMNVEV (reference sequence).

This rearrangement joins TRBV9 to TRBJ2-3; TRBD2 matches at 8 bases. The CDR3 is made up of 14 amino acids. The germline CDR1 and CDR2 sequences are SGDLS and YYNGEE. V dropped 0 bases and J dropped 4; count of bases not matched to a gene: 1. CDR3 nucleotides: TGTGCCAGCAGCGTAGCGGGGGGGCCAGATACGCAGTATTTT. Amino acids: CASSVAGGPDTQYF.

V and J are TRBV30 and TRBJ1-1; D is ambiguous. V lost 0 bases and J lost 9, with 14 bases in between. The CDR3 totals 13 residues. The germline CDR1 and CDR2 sequences are GTSNPN and SVGIG (reference sequence). The CDR3 DNA follows: TGTGCCTGGAGTGTTTTCCGACAAATCCAAGCTTTCTTT. It codes for CAWSVFRQIQAFF. The full variable domain, rest sourced from reference TRBV30 and TRBJ1-1, is SQTIHQWPATLVQPVGSPLSLECTVEGTSNPNLYWYRQAAGRGLQLLFYSVGIGQISSEVPQNLSASRPQDRQFILSSKKLLLSDSGFYLCAWSVFRQIQAFFGQGTRLTVV.

The rearrangement uses TRBV18 and TRBJ1-5; D is perhaps TRBD1 (5 bases). V gave up 8 bases and J gave up 7 bases, with 18 bases separating them. This CDR3 is 14 amino acids long. The germline V gene encodes CDR1 KGHSH and CDR2 LQKENI. The CDR3 protein is CASDTGRGIQPQHF. As DNA, the CDR3 is TGTGCCAGCGACACCGGGAGGGGCATCCAGCCCCAGCATTTT.

The rearrangement links TRBV24-1 to TRBJ2-3; 11 nucleotides match TRBD1. J lost 5 bases, V lost 4 bases, and 4 bases had no gene match. Germline V lookup: CDR1 KGHDR, CDR2 SFDVKD. The CDR3 length is 15 residues. The CDR3 spells CATSDRTGGLDTQYF. DNA for the CDR3: TGTGCCACCAGTGACCGGACAGGGGGCTTAGATACGCAGTATTTT.

This clone has just a few counts. J is TRBJ2-7 and V is TRBV30; D possibly corresponds to TRBD2 (6 bases). With 1 base removed from V and 3 bases from J, the gap between germline ends came to 10 bases. The CDR3 has 13 residues. Germline CDR1 reads GTSNPN; CDR2 reads SVGIG (reference sequence). Written as DNA, the CDR3 is TGTGCCTGGAGTGCCGGAGGGAACTACGAGCAGTACTTC. Translation: CAWSAGGNYEQYF.

The chain joins TRBV7-2 to TRBJ2-2, with TRBD2 matching over 15 bases. Germline V CDR1 and CDR2: SGHTA, FQGNSA. CDR3 length: 17 residues. Trimming cost V 5 bases and J 4 bases; bases outside gene matches: 5. This chain's CDR3 is CASSPGLAGGRTGELFF. As DNA, the CDR3 is TGTGCCAGCAGCCCGGGACTAGCGGGGGGTCGCACCGGGGAGCTGTTTTTT.

This rearrangement joins TRBV15 to TRBJ1-2; 7 bases are shared with TRBD1. Germline V gene data show CDR1 as LNHNV and CDR2 as YYDKDF (reference sequence). The CDR3 consists of 14 residues. V lost 0 bases to trimming and J lost 2 bases; unmatched junction nucleotides: 0. CDR3 amino acids: CATSREGGNYGYTF. The CDR3 coding sequence is TGTGCCACCAGCAGAGAAGGGGGCAACTATGGCTACACCTTC.

As regards this clone: Compared with germline, one end of the junction differs, possibly owing to a read error. The V gene is TRBV6-5, the J gene TRBJ2-7; 8 bases are shared with TRBD1. Germline V gene lookup returns CDR1 MNHEY and CDR2 SVGAGI. The CDR3 has 14 amino acids. CDR3 nucleotides: TGTGCCAGCAGTTACTCCCCGGGACAGGTTAAACTTGTCTTC. The encoded protein is CASSYSPGQVKLVF.

In regard to this clone: Germline and junction disagree at one end, which may indicate a read error. The chain is built from TRBV30 and TRBJ2-1; D may be TRBD2 (6 bases). The CDR3 length is 13 residues. Germline V lookup: CDR1 GTSNPN, CDR2 SVGIG (reference sequence). The CDR3 is CAWSMGGLAVGLF. The CDR3 DNA reads TGTGCCTGGAGTATGGGGGGATTAGCGGTGGGGCTCTTC.

For this clone: Other DNA variants within this sample encode the same CDR3. The chain combines TRBV19 with TRBJ2-5; D is perhaps TRBD2 (6 bases). The V end lost 2 bases, the J end lost 3 bases, and 7 bases lay between the germline ends. CDR3 length equals 13 residues. Germline lookup yields CDR1 LNHDA and CDR2 SQIVND (reference sequence). The CDR3 loop reads CASSITGEETQYF. CDR3 sequence (DNA): TGTGCCAGTAGTATAACGGGGGAAGAGACCCAGTACTTC.

In its sample, this clone was seen many times. V is TRBV18 and J is TRBJ1-6, with a tentative D call TRBD1 (6 bases). This CDR3 is 14 amino acids long. Trimming removed 6 bases from V and 7 bases from J, with 13 bases in between. Germline V lookup: CDR1 KGHSH, CDR2 LQKENI. The CDR3 loop is CASSTGGGNSPLHF. The CDR3 DNA sequence: TGTGCCAGCTCCACGGGGGGGGGCAATTCACCCCTCCACTTT.

The V gene is TRBV28, the J gene TRBJ1-5, with TRBD1 matching over 7 bases. The CDR3 contains 18 residues. Germline V gives CDR1 MDHEN, CDR2 SYDVKM. The V gene end was trimmed by 2 bases and the J gene end by 2 bases; junction bases not matched to a gene: 12. The CDR3 sequence is CASSLRQGRGTGNQPQHF. CDR3 sequence (DNA): TGTGCCAGCAGTTTACGCCAGGGAAGGGGGACAGGCAATCAGCCCCAGCATTTT.

This chain joins TRBV5-4 and TRBJ2-7, with TRBD1 matching over 8 bases. In germline, CDR1 is SGHNT, CDR2 YYREEE (reference sequence). V was pared by 5 bases and J by 6 bases, with 4 bases of the junction left unmatched. The CDR3 covers 12 residues. CDR3 sequence: CASSPTGGEQYF. CDR3 coding DNA: TGTGCCAGCAGTCCTACAGGGGGCGAGCAGTACTTC.

This clone was observed many times. The V call is TRBV7-8, the J call TRBJ1-5, with 8 bases matching TRBD1. The germline CDR1 and CDR2 sequences are SGHVS and FQNEAQ. This CDR3 has 17 residues. Trimming cost V 2 bases and J 0 bases; bases outside gene matches: 6. Here the CDR3 DNA reads TGTGCCAGCAGCTTAATGGGGACAGGTTATAGCAATCAGCCCCAGCATTTT. The encoded protein is CASSLMGTGYSNQPQHF. Full variable domain (outside the CDR3, taken from reference TRBV7-8 and TRBJ1-5): GAGVSQSPRYKVAKRGQDVALRCDPISGHVSLFWYQQALGQGPEFLTYFQNEAQLDKSGLPSDRFFAERPEGSVSTLKIQRTQQEDSAVYLCASSLMGTGYSNQPQHFGDGTRLSIL.

The sample holds a few counts of this clone. Other nucleotide sequences in the sample specify the same CDR3. The chain recombines TRBV28 with TRBJ1-6, with D perhaps matching TRBD1 (5 bases). This CDR3 has 14 amino acids. From germline, CDR1 is MDHEN and CDR2 SYDVKM. V lost 5 bases, J lost 7 bases, and 12 bases lay in between. The CDR3: CASSPQVGNSPLHF. As DNA, the CDR3 is TGTGCCAGCAGTCCACAGGTGGGGAATTCACCCCTCCACTTT.

On this clone: A read error may account for a junction end that differs from germline. This chain's CDR3 is CAGSQAGNYNEQFF. The CDR3 DNA reads as TGTGCCGGCAGCCAGGCCGGGAACTACAATGAGCAGTTCTTC. V gene TRBV5-6 combines with J gene TRBJ2-1; possibly TRBD2 for D (5 bases). Per germline, CDR1 SGHDT and CDR2 YYEEEE. The CDR3 loop spans 14 amino acids. The whole variable domain, filled in from reference TRBV5-6 and TRBJ2-1, reads DAGVTQSPTHLIKTRGQQVTLRCSPKSGHDTVSWYQQALGQGPQFIFQYYEEEERQRGNFPDRFSGHQFPNYSSELNVNALLLGDSALYLCAGSQAGNYNEQFFGPGTRLTVL.

The chain employs TRBV28 and TRBJ1-5; 7 bases are shared with TRBD1. The germline V gene encodes CDR1 MDHEN and CDR2 SYDVKM. V shed 10 bases, J shed 3 bases, and the junction held 12 bases outside the gene matches. This CDR3 has 15 amino acids. The CDR3 bases are TGTGCCACCCTGCGGGGGGACAGAGACAATCAGCCCCAGCATTTT. Protein product: CATLRGDRDNQPQHF.

J is TRBJ2-7 and V is TRBV30; tentative D call: TRBD1 (6 bases). This CDR3 has 14 residues. The germline V and J ends were trimmed by 4 bases and 2 bases, with 15 bases remaining between them. Germline loops: CDR1 GTSNPN, CDR2 SVGIG (reference sequence). The CDR3 here is CAWTGQGPTYEQYF. The CDR3 DNA follows: TGTGCCTGGACCGGTCAGGGGCCGACCTACGAGCAGTACTTC.

V and J are TRBV4-2 and TRBJ1-4; D is ambiguous. Germline V gives CDR1 LGHNA, CDR2 YNFKEQ. There are 14 residues in the CDR3. Trimming removed 0 bases from V and 9 bases from J, with 11 bases in between. The CDR3 coding sequence is TGTGCCAGCAGCCAAGAGAGGATTGATCAAAAACTGTTTTTT. This gives the protein CASSQERIDQKLFF.

With regard to this clone: The DNA is left out, because the CDR3 cannot be placed on it with certainty; the CDR3 is given as TCRdb lists it. The chain employs TRBV28 and TRBJ2-7; whether TRBD2, the table's D call, matches the DNA was not checked. Both ends counted, the CDR3 spans 13 residues. The V gene's germline CDR1 is MDHEN and CDR2 SYDVKM. The CDR3 is CASSSSRGYEQYF.

The J gene is TRBJ2-1, the V gene TRBV7-9; 8 bases are a match to TRBD2. From germline, CDR1 is SEHNR and CDR2 FQNEAQ (reference sequence). This CDR3 has 16 amino acids. The V gene end was trimmed by 5 bases and the J gene end by 0 bases; junction bases not matched to a gene: 6. CDR3 nucleotides: TGTGCCAGCAGCCCCCGCGGGACTAGCTCCTACAATGAGCAGTTCTTC. This sequence encodes CASSPRGTSSYNEQFF.

The chain employs TRBV7-8 and TRBJ1-3; 7 bases fit TRBD1. The germline V gene has CDR1 SGHVS and CDR2 FQNEAQ. This CDR3 is 14 amino acids long. V was pared by 5 bases and J by 2 bases, with 3 bases of the junction left unmatched. As DNA, the CDR3 is TGTGCCAGCAGCCTCGACAGGGCTGGAAACACCATATATTTT. Translating gives CASSLDRAGNTIYF.

This chain's CDR3 is CASSYPGGEGTRSYNEQFF. CDR3 DNA: TGTGCCAGCAGCTACCCAGGCGGGGAAGGGACCCGCTCCTACAATGAGCAGTTCTTC. V and J are TRBV13 and TRBJ2-1; possible D gene TRBD2, 6 bases. The CDR3 spans 19 residues. V lost 4 bases and J lost 0, with 22 bases in between. Germline V lookup: CDR1 PRHDT, CDR2 FYEKMQ (reference sequence). The variable domain in full, completed from reference TRBV13 and TRBJ2-1, reads AAGVIQSPRHLIKEKRETATLKCYPIPRHDTVYWYQQGPGQDPQFLISFYEKMQSDKGSIPDRFSAQQFSDYHSELNMSSLELGDSALYFCASSYPGGEGTRSYNEQFFGPGTRLTVL.

J is TRBJ2-3 and V is TRBV18, with a weak D call TRBD1 (5 bases). The CDR3 extends over 16 amino acids. Germline loops: CDR1 KGHSH, CDR2 LQKENI. Deletions cut 1 base from V and 0 bases from J, with 11 bases between. The CDR3 DNA is TGTGCCAGCTCACCACGACAGATCTCTAGCACAGATACGCAGTATTTT. This codes for CASSPRQISSTDTQYF.

Turning to this clone: Other DNA sequences within the sample encode an identical CDR3. V and J are TRBV18 and TRBJ1-3; 11 nucleotides line up with TRBD1. Unmatched junction bases numbered 0, after V lost 3 bases and J lost 2 bases. The CDR3 sequence is 15 residues long. Germline CDR1 KGHSH, CDR2 LQKENI. The CDR3 DNA sequence: TGTGCCAGCTCACCGGGACAGGGGGCTGGAAACACCATATATTTT. Its protein is CASSPGQGAGNTIYF.

The V gene is TRBV28, the J gene TRBJ1-2; 7 bases match TRBD1. CDR1 is MDHEN and CDR2 is SYDVKM in the germline V gene. The V gene end was trimmed by 5 bases and the J gene end by 8 bases; junction bases not matched to a gene: 8. The CDR3 totals 13 residues. In DNA, the CDR3 is TGTGCCAGCAGTCCTAACGCAGGGGGAGGCTACACCTTC. This encodes CASSPNAGGGYTF.